The 19 T cell receptor beta chains below all came from one sample that was sequenced in a study of T cell repertoires in cytomegalovirus infection. TCRdb independently ran MiXCR on the reads; one entry per CDR3 protein. The table shows hundreds of thousands of distinct CDR3 sequences, with approximately 29% occurring only once. These receptors are not linked to any known antigen. Sample: cultured CD8+ T cells from PBMCs, taken from culture after CMV antigen stimulation. Every receptor here comes from a human donor in good health (CMV status not recorded). Some clones in this sample may be carry-over from other donors' samples.

This clonotype was counted a few times. CDR3 DNA: TGTGCCAGCAATTTTTTGGGGGGGGGGTACTATGGCTACACCTTC. Translation gives CASNFLGGGYYGYTF. This sequence joins TRBV7-2 and TRBJ1-2, with D tentatively TRBD1 (5 bases). Germline V gene data show CDR1 as SGHTA and CDR2 as FQGNSA. CDR3 length: 15 amino acids. V was cut by 7 bases and J by 3 bases, with 18 bases left in between. The variable domain in full, completed from reference TRBV7-2 and TRBJ1-2, reads GAGVSQSPSNKVTEKGKDVELRCDPISGHTALYWYRQSLGQGLEFLIYFQGNSAPDKSGLPSDRFSAERTGGSVSTLTIQRTQQEDSAVYLCASNFLGGGYYGYTFGSGTRLTVV.

The rearrangement joins TRBV27 to TRBJ1-1, with 7 bases matching TRBD1. CDR3 size: 15 residues. V dropped 5 bases and J dropped 5; count of bases not matched to a gene: 11. Germline V gene sequence: CDR1 MNHEY, CDR2 SMNVEV (reference sequence). In nucleotides, the CDR3 is TGTGCCAGCAGTCGCACAGGGGATCCCTGGACTGAAGCTTTCTTT. This gives the protein CASSRTGDPWTEAFF.

V usage is TRBV2 and J usage is TRBJ1-1; D is perhaps TRBD1 (5 bases). From germline, CDR1 is SNHLY and CDR2 FYNNEI. The CDR3 is made up of 11 amino acids. Trimming pared 6 bases from V and 8 bases from J, leaving 10 bases between. The CDR3 bases are TGTGCCAGCAGGGGGACCTACGAAGCTTTCTTT. Its translation is CASRGTYEAFF.

The gene calls are TRBV9 and TRBJ1-3; 10 nucleotides align to TRBD1. This CDR3 spans 17 amino acids. The germline V gene has CDR1 SGDLS and CDR2 YYNGEE. J was trimmed by 2 bases and V by 3 bases; bases with no gene match: 8. CDR3 sequence reads: CASSDPTGGLTGNTIYF. Written as DNA, the CDR3 is TGTGCCAGCAGCGACCCGACAGGGGGCCTTACTGGAAACACCATATATTTT.

J is TRBJ1-6 and V is TRBV4-2, with TRBD1 identical over 8 bases. Germline V lookup: CDR1 LGHNA, CDR2 YNFKEQ. V lost 1 base to trimming and J lost 7 bases; unmatched junction nucleotides: 6. The length of the CDR3 is 16 residues. In DNA form, the CDR3 reads TGTGCCAGCAGCCAAGGAGTGTGGACAGGGAATTCACCCCTCCACTTT. It is translated as CASSQGVWTGNSPLHF.

V is TRBV28 and J is TRBJ2-1; D may be TRBD1 (6 bases). The CDR3 sequence is 12 residues long. Germline V gene lookup returns CDR1 MDHEN and CDR2 SYDVKM. Deletions cut 7 bases from V and 9 bases from J, with 13 bases between. The CDR3 spells CASTSGAAEQFF. Written as DNA, the CDR3 is TGTGCCAGCACATCAGGGGCGGCTGAGCAGTTCTTC.

The chain couples TRBV4-1 to TRBJ1-6; D is uncertain. Germline loops: CDR1 MGHRA, CDR2 YSYEKL. The CDR3 is 15 amino acids. The V gene lost 0 bases and the J gene lost 4 bases, with 7 bases spanning the gap. Here the CDR3 DNA reads TGCGCCAGCAGCCAAGAGGGCAATTATAATTCACCCCTCCACTTT. Its translation: CASSQEGNYNSPLHF.

This clonotype occurred a few times. The V and J genes are TRBV27 and TRBJ1-2; tentative D call: TRBD1 (5 bases). Germline CDR1 is MNHEY and CDR2 is SMNVEV (reference sequence). CDR3 length equals 15 residues. V shed 5 bases and J shed 5 bases, with 18 bases lying between them. The CDR3 coding sequence is TGTGCCAGCAGTACAGGAACCGCGAACCAGTATGGCTACACCTTC. Encoded protein: CASSTGTANQYGYTF.

V gene TRBV27 combines with J gene TRBJ1-5; weak D call: TRBD1 (5 bases). CDR1 is MNHEY, CDR2 SMNVEV, per germline (reference sequence). The V end lost 7 bases, the J end lost 1 base, and 11 bases lay between the germline ends. The CDR3 contains 14 residues. CDR3 in amino acids: CASTEGASNQPQHF. The CDR3 DNA is TGTGCCAGCACAGAAGGGGCGAGCAATCAGCCCCAGCATTTT.

About this clonotype itself: At one end, the junction sequence differs from germline, possibly due to a read error. The chain recombines TRBV6-2 or TRBV6-3 with TRBJ2-1; D unclear. This CDR3 comprises 11 residues. Germline-derived CDR1 and CDR2 are MNHEY and SVGEGT. The CDR3 protein is CASKRVNAQFF. The CDR3 DNA sequence: TGTGCCAGCAAACGAGTGAATGCGCAGTTCTTC.

The V gene is TRBV15, the J gene TRBJ2-1; 7 nucleotides line up with TRBD1. This CDR3 contains 15 residues. V lost 5 bases and J lost 0; bases outside the gene matches: 4. Germline V lookup: CDR1 LNHNV, CDR2 YYDKDF (reference sequence). CDR3 amino acids: CATSVQGSSYNEQFF. In nucleotides, the CDR3 is TGTGCCACCAGCGTACAGGGGAGCTCCTACAATGAGCAGTTCTTC.

The V call is TRBV27, the J call TRBJ2-3; possible D gene TRBD1, 7 bases. The length of the CDR3 is 17 residues. From germline, CDR1 is MNHEY and CDR2 SMNVEV (reference sequence). V lost 5 bases and J lost 2, with 20 bases in between. As DNA, the CDR3 is TGTGCCAGCAGTCTCCCTTCCGGAGGGGGCGTCACAGATACGCAGTATTTT. Protein sequence: CASSLPSGGGVTDTQYF.

V is TRBV28 and J is TRBJ1-2; 8 bases line up with TRBD1. V trimming: 11 bases; J trimming: 7 bases; junction bases outside the gene matches: 9. The CDR3 totals 12 residues. The germline V gene encodes CDR1 MDHEN and CDR2 SYDVKM. Here the CDR3 reads CAASQGAAGYTF. As DNA, the CDR3 is TGTGCCGCATCTCAGGGGGCAGCTGGCTACACCTTC.

The CDR3 DNA sequence: TGTGCCAGCAGTTGGACTTGGGATACGCAGTATTTT. Its translation: CASSWTWDTQYF. This chain connects TRBV12-3 or TRBV12-4 to TRBJ2-3; perhaps TRBD2 as D (5 bases). This CDR3 comprises 12 residues. The ends were cut back, 4 bases at V and 6 bases at J, with 8 bases in the middle.

The chain is built from TRBV6-6 and TRBJ2-1, with 8 bases matching TRBD1. V shed 4 bases and J 6 bases; nucleotides not matched to a gene: 8. The CDR3 is made up of 15 amino acids. Germline V gene data show CDR1 as MNHNY and CDR2 as SVGAGI (reference sequence). The CDR3: CASSSGQGKANEQFF. CDR3 DNA sequence: TGTGCCAGCAGTTCCGGACAGGGTAAGGCCAATGAGCAGTTCTTC.

This clonotype showed up just a few times. The genes are TRBV12-3 or TRBV12-4 and TRBJ2-1; 7 bases are shared with TRBD2. The V and J ends lost 3 bases and 11 bases, in that order; junction bases with no gene match: 4. The CDR3 is 12 residues long. CDR3 nucleotides: TGTGCCAGCAGTTTTTCCGGGACTAAGCAGTTCTTC. Translated, it gives CASSFSGTKQFF.

The rearrangement uses TRBV6-2 or TRBV6-3 and TRBJ2-7, with a weak D call TRBD1 (8 bases). CDR3 length equals 13 residues. Germline V lookup: CDR1 MNHEY, CDR2 SVGEGT. Trimming cost V 6 bases and J 3 bases, with 12 bases left between them. In DNA form, the CDR3 reads TGTGCCAGCAGAAACAGGGGGGGCTACGAGCAGTACTTC. It translates to CASRNRGGYEQYF.

This clonotype was seen more than once but under ten times. This rearrangement joins TRBV6-1 to TRBJ2-2; D unresolved. Trimming stripped 0 bases from V and 5 bases from J, with 7 bases between. The CDR3 is made up of 14 amino acids. Germline V gene sequence: CDR1 MNHNS, CDR2 SASEGT. This CDR3 reads CASSEAGITGELFF. In nucleotides, the CDR3 is TGTGCCAGCAGTGAAGCGGGCATTACCGGGGAGCTGTTTTTT.

The chain uses TRBV12-3 or TRBV12-4 and TRBJ1-2; 8 bases line up with TRBD1. V was pared by 6 bases and J by 8 bases, with 8 bases of the junction left unmatched. CDR3 size: 13 residues. CDR3 region: CASSQTGVRGYTF. The DNA for the CDR3 is TGTGCCAGCAGCCAGACAGGGGTCAGGGGCTACACCTTC.